Presented here are 11 T cell receptor beta chains from one specimen sequenced in a study of OX40 agonist ivuxolimab in advanced cancers. Libraries were prepared through the immunoSEQ multiplex PCR assay. TCRdb obtained this table from immuneACCESS and retained in-frame rearrangements with V and J assigned. These tables miss some clones; where compared with another copy, unresolved V genes account for less than half of the shortfall, and the remainder is unexplained. The table for this sample lists 55,000 to 75,000 clones; roughly 90% of them were counted only once. The ten largest clones add up to roughly 1.2% of the sample. The sequences come from CD4+ or CD8+ T cells sorted from blood, collected in a trial of the OX40 agonist ivuxolimab. Receptors originate from an adult with an advanced solid tumor such as melanoma, head and neck, liver or kidney cancer.

This clone has a single count. The chain uses TRBV2 and TRBJ2-3; possibly TRBD2 for D (7 bases). Germline CDR1 and CDR2: SNHLY and FYNNEI. CDR3 length equals 16 residues. Trimming took off 7 bases at V and 2 bases at J, with 19 bases between the two ends. DNA of the CDR3: TGTGCCAGCAAAAAGGGGGGGAGTCGTTCCACAGATACGCAGTATTTT. This sequence encodes CASKKGGSRSTDTQYF.

This clone was seen a few times. This sequence joins TRBV6-6 and TRBJ2-3; 13 positions match TRBD2. Trimming removed 1 base from V and 8 bases from J; junction bases left unmatched: 3. CDR1 is MNHNY and CDR2 is SVGAGI in the germline V gene (reference sequence). This CDR3 contains 15 residues. CDR3 bases: TGTGCCAGCAGTTACTGGACTAGCGGGAGCGGTACGCAGTATTTT. Protein: CASSYWTSGSGTQYF.

The rearrangement uses TRBV5-1 and TRBJ2-5; D perhaps matches TRBD1 (5 bases). V lost 1 base and J lost 4, with 11 bases in between. The CDR3 length is 14 residues. Germline-derived CDR1 and CDR2 are SGHRS and YFSETQ. The CDR3 loop is CASSLSDRRETQYF. The DNA of the CDR3 is TGCGCCAGCAGCTTGAGTGACAGACGAGAGACCCAGTACTTC. Full variable domain (remainder filled in from reference TRBV5-1 and TRBJ2-5): KAGVTQTPRYLIKTRGQQVTLSCSPISGHRSVSWYQQTPGQGLQFLFEYFSETQRNKGNFPGRFSGRQFSNSRSEMNVSTLELGDSALYLCASSLSDRRETQYFGPGTRLLVL.

V gene TRBV27 combines with J gene TRBJ1-2, with D possibly TRBD1 on 5 matching bases. Germline CDR1 MNHEY, CDR2 SMNVEV (reference sequence). V gave up 5 bases and J gave up 4 bases, with 14 bases separating them. This CDR3 spans 14 amino acids. CDR3 amino acids: CASSLKGQGYGYTF. The CDR3 DNA follows: TGTGCCAGCAGTCTCAAGGGGCAGGGCTATGGCTACACCTTC.

The chain employs TRBV18 and TRBJ2-7; TRBD1 aligns across 10 bases. Germline CDR1 and CDR2: KGHSH and LQKENI. The CDR3 length is 16 residues. After removal of 3 bases from V and 2 bases from J, the junction contained 7 bases not matched to a gene. CDR3 amino acids: CASSPQTGGAAYEQYF. CDR3 DNA sequence: TGTGCCAGCTCACCCCAGACAGGGGGCGCAGCCTACGAGCAGTACTTC. Full variable domain (missing parts from reference TRBV18 and TRBJ2-7): NAGVMQNPRHLVRRRGQEARLRCSPMKGHSHVYWYRQLPEEGLKFMVYLQKENIIDESGMPKERFSAEFPKEGPSILRIQQVVRGDSAAYFCASSPQTGGAAYEQYFGPGTRLTVT.

This clone is a singleton in its sample. The genes are TRBV7-2 and TRBJ2-1; 11 bases are shared with TRBD2. J gave up 9 bases and V 2 bases, and 6 bases lay outside the gene matches. The length of the CDR3 is 15 residues. CDR1 and CDR2 (germline): SGHTA, FQGNSA. CDR3 residues: CASSLFGLAGGEQFF. CDR3 bases: TGTGCCAGCAGCTTATTTGGGCTAGCGGGAGGTGAGCAGTTCTTC.

V usage is TRBV27 and J usage is TRBJ2-1; possibly TRBD1 for D (5 bases). Germline assignment: CDR1 MNHEY and CDR2 SMNVEV (reference sequence). V was clipped by 2 bases and J by 4 bases, with 12 bases between them. The CDR3 sequence is 15 residues long. The CDR3 is CASSLRGQAYNEQFF. The DNA of the CDR3 is TGTGCCAGCAGTTTACGCGGACAAGCTTACAATGAGCAGTTCTTC.

V gene TRBV7-8 combines with J gene TRBJ1-1; D may be TRBD1 (6 bases). Germline-derived CDR1 and CDR2 are SGHVS and FQNEAQ. Trimming left V 6 bases short and J 3 bases short, with 17 bases between. CDR3 length: 15 residues. The chain's CDR3 is CASRYRGSEDTEAFF. CDR3 DNA sequence: TGTGCCAGCAGATATAGGGGGTCCGAGGACACTGAAGCTTTCTTT.

V gene TRBV30 combines with J gene TRBJ1-3; no clear D. Germline-derived CDR1 and CDR2 are GTSNPN and SVGIG (reference sequence). The CDR3 contains 14 residues. Trimming shortened V by 1 base and J by 4 bases, and 11 bases separated the two germline ends. The CDR3 loop is CAWSARAGGNTIYF. The DNA of the CDR3 is TGTGCCTGGAGTGCTCGCGCGGGAGGAAACACCATATATTTT. Combining the CDR3 with reference TRBV30 and TRBJ1-3 gives the whole variable domain SQTIHQWPATLVQPVGSPLSLECTVEGTSNPNLYWYRQAAGRGLQLLFYSVGIGQISSEVPQNLSASRPQDRQFILSSKKLLLSDSGFYLCAWSARAGGNTIYFGEGSWLTVV.

The chain has TRBV9 and TRBJ2-2; tentatively, D is TRBD2 (5 bases). In germline, CDR1 is SGDLS, CDR2 YYNGEE. The CDR3 spans 14 residues. Trimming removed 4 bases from V and 4 bases from J, with 11 bases in between. CDR3 protein: CASSLGSSTGELFF. CDR3 bases: TGTGCCAGCAGCCTAGGGAGTAGCACCGGGGAGCTGTTTTTT. The complete variable domain, with remaining parts taken from reference TRBV9 and TRBJ2-2, reads DSGVTQTPKHLITATGQRVTLRCSPRSGDLSVYWYQQSLDQGLQFLIQYYNGEERAKGNILERFSAQQFPDLHSELNLSSLELGDSALYFCASSLGSSTGELFFGEGSRLTVL.

The CDR3 DNA is TGTGCCAGCAGTCCCCGGGACAGGGCCTCTGAAGCTTTCTTT. It yields the protein CASSPRDRASEAFF. The chain links TRBV27 to TRBJ1-1, with 9 bases fitting TRBD1. Germline CDR1 and CDR2: MNHEY and SMNVEV (reference sequence). V shed 5 bases and J 6 bases; nucleotides not matched to a gene: 7. The CDR3 totals 14 residues.